These 30 T cell receptor beta chains share one sample of origin, sequenced in a study of beta chain features in type 1 diabetes. The whole isolated RNA underwent reverse transcription, so sequencing captured expressed TCRB transcripts. This table comes from immunoSEQ multiplex PCR, and its TCRdb copy is limited to in-frame clones, with some not included. The profile shows 810,000 or so clones, roughly 16% of them singletons. The sample consisted of naive CD4+ T cells from blood. These receptors came from a woman younger than 35 in good health.

This clone has only a few counts. The chain's CDR3 is CAIARWALATTDTQYF. In DNA, the CDR3 is TGTGCCATCGCCAGGTGGGCGTTGGCCACCACAGATACGCAGTATTTT. This sequence joins TRBV11-2 and TRBJ2-3, with D unclear. The V gene's germline CDR1 is SGHAT and CDR2 FQNNGV. The V end lost 10 bases, the J end lost 2 bases, and 22 bases lay between the germline ends. CDR3 length: 16 residues.

V usage is TRBV4-1 and J usage is TRBJ1-5; D unresolved. Trimming pared 3 bases from V and 11 bases from J, leaving 20 bases between. Germline V lookup: CDR1 MGHRA, CDR2 YSYEKL. CDR3 length: 15 residues. The CDR3 DNA reads TGCGCCAGCAGCCATCGGACGGGTACATCAGCGGCCCAGCATTTT. Amino acid sequence: CASSHRTGTSAAQHF.

V is TRBV10-3 and J is TRBJ2-2; tentative D call: TRBD1 (6 bases). CDR1 ENHRY and CDR2 SYGVKD come from the germline V gene. This CDR3 is built from 15 residues. V shed 2 bases and J shed 3 bases, with 10 bases lying between them. The CDR3 nucleotides read TGTGCCATCAGTGAGCGGGGACAAGACACCGGGGAGCTGTTTTTT. Its translation is CAISERGQDTGELFF.

In its sample, this clone was seen a few times. The chain carries TRBV7-9 and TRBJ2-7, with D hard to call. Trimming stripped 0 bases from V and 1 base from J, with 7 bases between. The germline CDR1 and CDR2 sequences are SEHNR and FQNEAQ (reference sequence). The CDR3 is 14 residues long. The CDR3 DNA is TGTGCCAGCAGCTTAGCGGAGAGGTCCTACGAGCAGTACTTC. Amino acids: CASSLAERSYEQYF.

This clone was detected a few times. This chain links TRBV2 with TRBJ1-5; D is ambiguous. V gave up 2 bases and J gave up 1 base, with 6 bases separating them. Germline V gene lookup returns CDR1 SNHLY and CDR2 FYNNEI. This CDR3 is 14 amino acids long. CDR3 loop: CASSELWSNQPQHF. Here the CDR3 DNA reads TGTGCCAGCAGTGAATTGTGGAGCAATCAGCCCCAGCATTTT.

The sample holds a few counts of this clone. The chain recombines TRBV13 with TRBJ1-3, with D possibly TRBD1 on 5 matching bases. V gave up 5 bases and J gave up 0 bases, with 11 bases separating them. CDR3 length: 15 residues. CDR1 is PRHDT, CDR2 FYEKMQ, per germline (reference sequence). CDR3 residues: CASSPEQGSGNTIYF. The CDR3 bases are TGTGCCAGCAGCCCCGAGCAGGGCTCTGGAAACACCATATATTTT.

J is TRBJ2-1 and V is TRBV7-2, with 12 nucleotides matching TRBD2. This CDR3 has 19 amino acids. CDR1 is SGHTA and CDR2 is FQGNSA in the germline V gene. V lost 1 base to trimming and J lost 5 bases; unmatched junction nucleotides: 12. CDR3 DNA sequence: TGTGCCAGCAGCTTAGTAAGTCACAGGACTAGCGGGACCAACAATGAGCAGTTCTTC. Protein: CASSLVSHRTSGTNNEQFF.

Points on this clone: An end of the junction does not agree with germline; a read error may underlie this. The chain is built from TRBV18 and TRBJ2-5; no definite D call. Germline assignment: CDR1 KGHSH and CDR2 LQKENI. The length of the CDR3 is 14 residues. The CDR3 sequence is CASSPTATTESQYF. DNA for the CDR3: TGTGCCAGCTCACCAACCGCCACCACAGAGTCCCAGTACTTC.

This clone was observed a handful of times. V is TRBV6-6 and J is TRBJ1-2, with D hard to call. This CDR3 is 13 amino acids long. With 7 bases removed from V and 6 bases from J, the gap between germline ends came to 15 bases. Germline loops: CDR1 MNHNY, CDR2 SVGAGI (reference sequence). The CDR3: CASTLLEAHGYTF. The CDR3 DNA follows: TGTGCCAGCACTCTACTCGAGGCCCATGGCTACACCTTC.

There are a few counts of this clone. This chain uses TRBV9 with TRBJ2-2, with TRBD2 matching over 9 bases. Germline values: CDR1 SGDLS, CDR2 YYNGEE. The CDR3 is made up of 16 amino acids. V lost 0 bases to trimming and J lost 6 bases; unmatched junction nucleotides: 6. CDR3 sequence: CASSVGGSGSPGELFF. The CDR3 DNA is TGTGCCAGCAGCGTAGGGGGTAGCGGGAGCCCCGGGGAGCTGTTTTTT.

The gene calls are TRBV19 and TRBJ2-3, with D tentatively TRBD1 or TRBD2 (5 bases each). The CDR3 has 17 residues. The germline V and J ends were trimmed by 6 bases and 0 bases, with 19 bases remaining between them. Germline V lookup: CDR1 LNHDA, CDR2 SQIVND (reference sequence). CDR3 bases: TGTGCCAGTAGACCGGGGCCCCGTCGACCCAGCACAGATACGCAGTATTTT. This codes for CASRPGPRRPSTDTQYF.

The chain uses TRBV7-2 and TRBJ2-7, with D perhaps matching TRBD1 or TRBD2 (6 bases each). Germline lookup yields CDR1 SGHTA and CDR2 FQGNSA. The CDR3 is 14 amino acids. The germline V and J ends were trimmed by 5 bases and 3 bases, with 14 bases remaining between them. CDR3 protein: CASSPRGGGYEQYF. Written as DNA, the CDR3 is TGTGCCAGCAGCCCCCGAGGAGGGGGCTACGAGCAGTACTTC.

The J gene is TRBJ2-1, the V gene TRBV4-2; D not resolved. The V end lost 0 bases, the J end lost 6 bases, and 12 bases lay between the germline ends. Germline assignment: CDR1 LGHNA and CDR2 YNFKEQ. The CDR3 has 15 residues. The CDR3 protein is CASSQENIRANEQFF. CDR3 nucleotides: TGTGCCAGCAGCCAAGAAAATATACGGGCCAATGAGCAGTTCTTC.

The J gene is TRBJ2-4, the V gene TRBV7-9; 9 bases are a match to TRBD2. The germline CDR1 and CDR2 sequences are SEHNR and FQNEAQ (reference sequence). Trimming took 4 bases from V and 8 from J; bases not matched to a gene: 6. The length of the CDR3 is 14 residues. In DNA, the CDR3 is TGTGCCAGCAGCTATGCGGGAGGGCCCCACATTCAGTACTTC. This sequence encodes CASSYAGGPHIQYF. Variable domain in full (rest from reference TRBV7-9 and TRBJ2-4): DTGVSQNPRHKITKRGQNVTFRCDPISEHNRLYWYRQTLGQGPEFLTYFQNEAQLEKSRLLSDRFSAERPKGSFSTLEIQRTEQGDSAMYLCASSYAGGPHIQYFGAGTRLSVL.

This clone was observed a handful of times. The junction departs from the called germline gene at one end, perhaps through a read error. The chain links TRBV13 to TRBJ2-3; 14 bases fit TRBD2. The CDR3 is made up of 16 amino acids. Germline CDR1 and CDR2: PRHDT and FYEKMQ (reference sequence). Written as DNA, the CDR3 is TGTGCCAGCAGCCTAGGGGGACTAGCGGGAGAAGATACGCAGTATTTT. Protein: CASSLGGLAGEDTQYF.

The chain uses TRBV4-2 and TRBJ1-1; 8 nucleotides align to TRBD1. This CDR3 has 16 amino acids. The germline V gene has CDR1 LGHNA and CDR2 YNFKEQ. The trim removed 2 bases at V and 5 bases at J, leaving 10 bases unmatched. The CDR3 coding sequence is TGTGCCAGCAGCCAACGTTGGACAGGGTTGGAAACTGAAGCTTTCTTT. The encoded protein is CASSQRWTGLETEAFF.

The chain couples TRBV7-2 to TRBJ2-3, with 11 bases matching TRBD2. The V and J ends lost 5 bases and 3 bases, in that order; junction bases with no gene match: 10. The CDR3 spans 17 residues. CDR1 and CDR2 from the germline V gene are SGHTA and FQGNSA. The CDR3, as DNA: TGTGCCAGCAGCGGACGACTAGCGGGATTTGGTACAGATACGCAGTATTTT. Protein product: CASSGRLAGFGTDTQYF. The complete variable domain, with remaining parts taken from reference TRBV7-2 and TRBJ2-3, reads GAGVSQSPSNKVTEKGKDVELRCDPISGHTALYWYRQSLGQGLEFLIYFQGNSAPDKSGLPSDRFSAERTGGSVSTLTIQRTQQEDSAVYLCASSGRLAGFGTDTQYFGPGTRLTVL.

This clone was seen more than once but under ten times. The chain employs TRBV15 and TRBJ2-1; D unclear. Trimming removed 2 bases from V and 0 bases from J, with 17 bases in between. The V gene's germline CDR1 is LNHNV and CDR2 YYDKDF (reference sequence). The CDR3 has 18 amino acids. This CDR3 reads CATSRPYQASSSYNEQFF. In nucleotides, the CDR3 is TGTGCCACCAGCAGACCCTATCAAGCGTCGAGCTCCTACAATGAGCAGTTCTTC.

The J gene is TRBJ2-1, the V gene TRBV4-3; 8 nucleotides match TRBD2. V gave up 0 bases and J gave up 6 bases; unmatched junction bases: 4. Germline lookup yields CDR1 LGHNA and CDR2 YSLEER. This CDR3 has 15 amino acids. CDR3 region: CASSQESGRLNEQFF. Written as DNA, the CDR3 is TGCGCCAGCAGCCAAGAAAGCGGGAGACTCAATGAGCAGTTCTTC.

The chain uses TRBV6-1 and TRBJ2-4; 8 nucleotides align to TRBD1. The CDR3 sequence is 13 residues long. With V trimmed by 7 bases and J by 5 bases, 4 bases remained unmatched. The germline V gene encodes CDR1 MNHNS and CDR2 SASEGT. CDR3 bases: TGTGCCAGCACCTCGGGACAGGAAAACATTCAGTACTTC. Its protein is CASTSGQENIQYF.

The CDR3 loop is CAISESAPGELFF. The CDR3 DNA sequence: TGTGCCATCAGTGAGTCTGCGCCCGGGGAGCTGTTTTTT. This chain links TRBV10-3 with TRBJ2-2; D is ambiguous. CDR1 and CDR2 (germline): ENHRY, SYGVKD. V dropped 0 bases and J dropped 6 bases, with 5 bases sitting between them. The CDR3 totals 13 residues.

The CDR3 DNA follows: TGTGCCAGCAGCTTGGGACTAGCGGGAGTTCGGGAGCAGTACTTC. This encodes CASSLGLAGVREQYF. The V call is TRBV7-6, the J call TRBJ2-7; TRBD2 matches 14 bases. The CDR3 has 15 amino acids. J was trimmed by 7 bases and V by 3 bases; bases with no gene match: 5. Germline assignment: CDR1 SGHVS and CDR2 FNYEAQ.

The chain couples TRBV6-5 to TRBJ2-3; D possibly corresponds to TRBD1 (5 bases). CDR1 MNHEY and CDR2 SVGAGI come from the germline V gene. CDR3 length: 15 residues. Trimming stripped 0 bases from V and 3 bases from J, with 10 bases between. The DNA for the CDR3 is TGTGCCAGCAGTTACTCGGCAGGGTGGACAGATACGCAGTATTTT. The encoded protein is CASSYSAGWTDTQYF.

This clone was picked up a small number of times. The rearrangement joins TRBV10-3 to TRBJ2-3, with a tentative D call TRBD2 (5 bases). Germline V gene data show CDR1 as ENHRY and CDR2 as SYGVKD. The CDR3 runs 14 residues. The germline V and J ends were trimmed by 10 bases and 1 base, with 15 bases remaining between them. The CDR3 loop reads CATRDGGGTDTQYF. The CDR3 DNA reads as TGTGCCACCCGGGATGGCGGCGGCACAGATACGCAGTATTTT.

The rearrangement uses TRBV6-5 and TRBJ2-7; D uncertain. Germline V lookup: CDR1 MNHEY, CDR2 SVGAGI. This CDR3 contains 13 residues. Trimming took 5 bases from V and 0 from J, leaving 8 bases between them. The CDR3 sequence: CASSGRNSYEQYF. The CDR3 nucleotides read TGTGCCAGCAGTGGCCGTAACTCCTACGAGCAGTACTTC.

This clone was counted between two and nine times. J is TRBJ2-7 and V is TRBV10-3; perhaps TRBD2 as D (6 bases). The germline V gene encodes CDR1 ENHRY and CDR2 SYGVKD. The CDR3 is made up of 14 amino acids. V lost 4 bases, J lost 0 bases, and 10 bases lay in between. This chain's CDR3 is CAISGRGSSYEQYF. CDR3 nucleotides: TGTGCCATCAGTGGGAGGGGTAGCTCCTACGAGCAGTACTTC.

V and J are TRBV2 and TRBJ2-7; D call uncertain. This CDR3 is built from 16 residues. Trimming pared 6 bases from V and 4 bases from J, leaving 22 bases between. The germline V gene encodes CDR1 SNHLY and CDR2 FYNNEI. Here the CDR3 DNA reads TGTGCCAGCAGCCCATCGGTAGGGCGGTGGAATTACGAGCAGTACTTC. It codes for CASSPSVGRWNYEQYF.

For the CDR3, the DNA is TGTGCCAGCAGCCCCCCCGGGGTGGCAGGGGCCACAGATACGCAGTATTTT. Translation: CASSPPGVAGATDTQYF. This rearrangement joins TRBV7-9 to TRBJ2-3; tentative D call: TRBD1 (6 bases). The CDR3 has 17 residues. Trimming shortened V by 5 bases and J by 2 bases, and 20 bases separated the two germline ends. CDR1 and CDR2 (germline): SEHNR, FQNEAQ (reference sequence). Full variable domain (outside the CDR3, taken from reference TRBV7-9 and TRBJ2-3): DTGVSQNPRHKITKRGQNVTFRCDPISEHNRLYWYRQTLGQGPEFLTYFQNEAQLEKSRLLSDRFSAERPKGSFSTLEIQRTEQGDSAMYLCASSPPGVAGATDTQYFGPGTRLTVL.

The chain employs TRBV19 and TRBJ2-3; 9 positions match TRBD1. CDR3 length equals 18 residues. The germline V gene has CDR1 LNHDA and CDR2 SQIVND (reference sequence). V lost 7 bases to trimming and J lost 1 base; unmatched junction nucleotides: 15. The CDR3 protein is CASTRMYRGRVGTDTQYF. DNA of the CDR3: TGTGCCAGTACCCGTATGTACAGGGGGCGAGTTGGCACAGATACGCAGTATTTT.

This clone has just a few counts. The gene calls are TRBV7-2 and TRBJ2-7; D may be TRBD1 (5 bases). This CDR3 has 15 amino acids. Trimming pared 1 base from V and 0 bases from J, leaving 10 bases between. The V gene's germline CDR1 is SGHTA and CDR2 FQGNSA. The CDR3: CASSLVTGLSYEQYF. DNA of the CDR3: TGTGCCAGCAGCTTAGTAACAGGTCTCTCCTACGAGCAGTACTTC.